Listed below are T cell receptor beta chains from one sample, sequenced in a study of Ad26.COV2.S vaccination and SARS-CoV-2 variants. Here immunoSEQ multiplex PCR was the method, and the copy in TCRdb shows in-frame clones only, minus some. The table records 400,000 to 450,000 clones, 75% to 95% of them present only once. Sequencing was performed on peripheral blood, taken in a trial of Ad26.COV2.S vaccine versus placebo. The receptors here all came from a person aged 18 to 65 who received the Ad26.COV2.S COVID-19 vaccine or a placebo. The CDR3 runs from the conserved cysteine through the conserved F or W. Fields, in order: D gene, clone size, J gene, V gene, CDR3 DNA, CDR3 protein. D genes are given only for firm matches. Clone size, where shown, is once, few, many, or a class for clones that have expanded.

NA	NA	TRBJ2-7	TRBV30	TGTGCCTGGAGTGTACGCGGGGTTTGCTACCAGCAGTACTTC	CAWSVRGVCYQQYF
NA	NA	TRBJ2-5	TRBV7-3	TGTGCCAGCAGCTTAAGCCCGGAGGGAGAGACCCAGTACTTC	CASSLSPEGETQYF
TRBD2	NA	TRBJ2-3	TRBV10-1	TGCGCCAGCAGTGAGAGTCTAGCGGGTACCGATACGCAGTATTTT	CASSESLAGTDTQYF
TRBD2	NA	TRBJ2-1	TRBV5-6	TGTGCCAGCAGCTTGAGGGGACTACCACACAATGAGCAGTTCTTC	CASSLRGLPHNEQFF
TRBD1	NA	TRBJ2-7	TRBV6-5	TGTGCCAGCACAAAGGACAGGGGGGGCTACGAGCAGTACTTC	CASTKDRGGYEQYF
TRBD2	NA	TRBJ2-1	TRBV2	TGTGCCAGCTCCGGGACTAGCGGGAGGAACAATGAGCAGTTCTTC	CASSGTSGRNNEQFF
NA	NA	TRBJ2-7	TRBV3-1/TRBV3-2	TGTGCCAGCAGCCAGACGGGATACGAGCAGTACTTC	CASSQTGYEQYF
NA	NA	TRBJ1-5	TRBV27	TGTGCCAGCAGTGTGGCGGGTCAGCCCCAGCATTTT	CASSVAGQPQHF
NA	NA	TRBJ1-3	TRBV3-1/TRBV3-2	TGTGCCAGCAGCCAAGGGTCTGGAAACACCATATATTTT	CASSQGSGNTIYF
TRBD1	NA	TRBJ1-4	TRBV5-1	TGCGCCAGCAGCCAGGACGGGACAGGGGATGAAAAACTGTTTTTT	CASSQDGTGDEKLFF
TRBD2	NA	TRBJ2-3	TRBV27	TGTGCCAGCAAGCTAGCGGGTGGAGATACGCAGTATTTT	CASKLAGGDTQYF
NA	NA	TRBJ2-3	TRBV30	TGTGCCTGGAGTGGGGGGGATACGCAGTATTTT	CAWSGGDTQYF
TRBD2	NA	TRBJ2-7	TRBV7-9	TGTGCCAGCAGCGAAGGGACTAGCGGAGCCTACGAGCAGTACTTC	CASSEGTSGAYEQYF
NA	NA	TRBJ2-3	TRBV14	TGTGCCAGCAGCCTAATCCTTGACACAGATACGCAGTATTTT	CASSLILDTDTQYF
NA	NA	TRBJ2-2	TRBV3-1/TRBV3-2	TGTGCCAGCAGCCAATACGGTACGAACACCGGGGAGCTGTTTTTT	CASSQYGTNTGELFF
NA	NA	TRBJ2-1	TRBV7-3	TGTGCCAGCAGCTTGGGGGTCGGCGATGAGCAGTTCTTC	CASSLGVGDEQFF
NA	NA	TRBJ2-2	TRBV5-1	TGCGCCAGCAGCTTGTGGCAGGGGGGTAACACCGGGGAGCTGTTTTTT	CASSLWQGGNTGELFF
TRBD2	NA	TRBJ2-3	TRBV28	TGTGCCAGCAGTTTTAGGGAGGGGCCTAGCATTTTCGGTACGCAGTATTTT	CASSFREGPSIFGTQYF
TRBD1	NA	TRBJ2-4	TRBV15	TGTGCCACCAGCAGACAAACAGGGGAGAACTATTTCGGAGCCAAAAACATTCAGTACTTC	CATSRQTGENYFGAKNIQYF
TRBD1	NA	TRBJ1-5	TRBV2	TGTGCCAGCAGTGAACGGGGACAGGGTCGAGTGCCCCAGCATTTT	CASSERGQGRVPQHF
NA	NA	TRBJ2-1	TRBV27	TGTGCCAGCAGTTTCGCCAGCTCCTACAATGAGCAGTTCTTC	CASSFASSYNEQFF
NA	NA	TRBJ1-1	TRBV7-8	TGTGCCAGCAGCCCCGGTGGTACTGAAGCTTTCTTT	CASSPGGTEAFF
TRBD2	once	TRBJ2-1	TRBV5-1	TGCGCCAGCAGCCTTCACCCCCCGACTAGCGGGAGTGGCAATGAGCAGTTCTTC	CASSLHPPTSGSGNEQFF
NA	few	TRBJ2-7	TRBV6-6	TGTGCCAGCAGTTACTTCGGCAGTAGCTCCTACGAGCAGTACTTC	CASSYFGSSSYEQYF
TRBD1	NA	TRBJ2-7	TRBV6-5	TGTGCCAGCAGTCGAGACAGGGACTACGAGCAGTACTTC	CASSRDRDYEQYF
NA	NA	TRBJ1-2	TRBV3-1/TRBV3-2	TGTGCCAGCAGCCTCGAGCGCTATGGCTACACCTTC	CASSLERYGYTF
TRBD2	NA	TRBJ2-1	TRBV4-1	TGCGCCAGCAGCCAAGGGGAAGCTAGCGGGAGTCTCGGGCAGTTCTTC	CASSQGEASGSLGQFF
NA	medium-sized	TRBJ2-7	TRBV4-3	TGCGCCAGCAGCCAAGATGGGGGTTACGAGCAGTACTTC	CASSQDGGYEQYF
NA	NA	TRBJ1-6	TRBV6-5	TGTGCCAGCAGTTACTCGACTGACTTACTACTACCCCTCCACTTT	CASSYSTDLLLPLHF
TRBD2	NA	TRBJ2-5	TRBV2	TGTGCCAGCAGTCTCGCACTAGCGGGAGGGGAGACCCAGTACTTC	CASSLALAGGETQYF
TRBD1	NA	TRBJ1-1	TRBV7-9	TGTGCCAGCAGCCCGACAGGGATCACTGAAGCTTTCTTT	CASSPTGITEAFF
NA	few	TRBJ2-2	TRBV6-4	TGTGCCAGCAGTCAGGTGTTGGACACCGGGGAGCTGTTTTTT	CASSQVLDTGELFF
TRBD1	NA	TRBJ1-3	TRBV7-3	TGTGCCAGCAGCTCGGACAGGGGAAACACCATATATTTT	CASSSDRGNTIYF
NA	NA	TRBJ2-7	TRBV27	NA	CASSSSGQGTYEQYF
TRBD2	NA	TRBJ2-3	TRBV6-2/TRBV6-3	TGTGCCAGCAGTTACGTGGGACTAGCGGGAGGAGTAGATACGCAGTATTTT	CASSYVGLAGGVDTQYF
NA	NA	TRBJ1-1	TRBV28	TGTGCCAGCAAGGGTGGAAACACTGAAGCTTTCTTT	CASKGGNTEAFF
NA	NA	TRBJ2-3	TRBV6-1	TGTGCCAGCAGTGAGACCACAGATACGCAGTATTTT	CASSETTDTQYF
NA	NA	TRBJ2-7	TRBV4-1	TGCGCCAGCAGCGAACACGCCGGTCCAGGGTCAACCTACGAGCAGTACTTC	CASSEHAGPGSTYEQYF
NA	NA	TRBJ2-2	TRBV6-1	TGTGCCAGCAGTGAAGACGAAGACGGGGAGCTGTTTTTT	CASSEDEDGELFF
NA	few	TRBJ1-4	TRBV7-9	TGTGCCAGCCAAGACAGTCATCCTAATGAAAAACTGTTTTTT	CASQDSHPNEKLFF
TRBD1	few	TRBJ2-5	TRBV5-4	TGTGCCAGCAGCTTACAGGGGGCGGAGGAGACCCAGTACTTC	CASSLQGAEETQYF
NA	NA	TRBJ2-3	TRBV10-2	TGCGCCAGCAGTGTAATCAGGGGCGCAGATACGCAGTATTTT	CASSVIRGADTQYF
NA	NA	TRBJ2-7	TRBV27	TGTGCCAGCAGTTACGACGGAGAGATGTACTTC	CASSYDGEMYF
NA	once	TRBJ1-2	TRBV28	TGTGCCAGCGGCCCCGACGGGCCGACAGTCGGTAACTATGGCTACACCTTC	CASGPDGPTVGNYGYTF
TRBD2	NA	TRBJ2-1	TRBV27	TGTGCCAGCACGTCGGGACTAGCCTACAATGAGCAGTTCTTC	CASTSGLAYNEQFF
NA	NA	TRBJ1-5	TRBV28	TGTGCCATCTCCCCAGGGGCCTACAATCAGCCCCAGCATTTT	CAISPGAYNQPQHF
NA	once	TRBJ2-2	TRBV30	TGTGCCTGGAGGACGGGGTTTGCCACCGGGGAGCTGTTTTTT	CAWRTGFATGELFF
TRBD2	NA	TRBJ2-5	TRBV7-2	TGTGCCAGCAGCACCCTCCCGGGACTAGCGGAAGAGACCCAGTACTTC	CASSTLPGLAEETQYF
NA	NA	TRBJ2-1	TRBV19	TGTGCCAGTAGACGGACAATGTACAATGAGCAGTTCTTC	CASRRTMYNEQFF
NA	NA	TRBJ2-7	TRBV6-6	TGTGCCAGCAGTTACGCACAGGACTACGAGCAGTACTTC	CASSYAQDYEQYF
NA	once	TRBJ2-7	TRBV29-1	TGCAGCGTTGTCACCGGGACGGCTTACGAGCAGTACTTC	CSVVTGTAYEQYF
TRBD1	NA	TRBJ1-1	TRBV6-2/TRBV6-3	TGTGCCAGCAGACCTCGGGACAGGGTGAACACTGAAGCTTTCTTT	CASRPRDRVNTEAFF
TRBD1	NA	TRBJ1-4	TRBV19	TGTGCCAGTAGTATGTCCGGGACAGGGAGTACAGACAATGAAAAACTGTTTTTT	CASSMSGTGSTDNEKLFF
TRBD1	NA	TRBJ2-1	TRBV28	TGTGCCAGCAGGACAGGGGACGGGATGGGTAATGAGCAGTTCTTC	CASRTGDGMGNEQFF
TRBD1	NA	TRBJ2-5	TRBV29-1	TGCAGCGTCGCTCCAACAGGGGTTGGTGAGACCCAGTACTTC	CSVAPTGVGETQYF
TRBD1	NA	TRBJ1-2	TRBV4-3	TGCGCCAGCAGCCCCGACAGGGGGCGAAATGGCTACACCTTC	CASSPDRGRNGYTF
NA	NA	TRBJ2-1	TRBV30	TGTGCCTGGAGTGTACAGGAGGTCCATGAGCAGTTCTTC	CAWSVQEVHEQFF
NA	NA	TRBJ1-1	TRBV5-1	TGCGCCAGCAGCTTGTCTTCAACCACTGAAGCTTTCTTT	CASSLSSTTEAFF
NA	once	TRBJ1-4	TRBV30	TGTGCCTGGAGTGATCCTCCGATGAATGAAAAACTGTTTTTT	CAWSDPPMNEKLFF